Listed below are T cell receptor beta chains from one sample, sequenced in a study of T cell responses to AZD1222 COVID-19 vaccine. Profiling relied on immunoSEQ multiplex PCR, and the TCRdb table lists in-frame clones only, not all of them. The sample contains around 97,000 clones, roughly nine tenths of which appear only once. This sample comprised peripheral blood, obtained on day 0 of AZD1222 vaccination. The receptor set was obtained from an adult in good health. Each CDR3 is given with its conserved first and last residue. A D gene is named only where the DNA matches it firmly. Rows may omit the clone size; those that give it use once, few, many or a size class.

d_gene: .
v_gene: TRBV5-6
abundance: .
j_gene: TRBJ1-1
CDR3nt: TGTGCCAGCAGCTTGTTTCGGAACACTGAAGCTTTCTTT
CDR3aa: CASSLFRNTEAFF

d_gene: .
v_gene: TRBV7-8
abundance: once
j_gene: TRBJ2-7
CDR3nt: TGTGCCAGCAGCTCTTTCTACGAGCAGTACTTC
CDR3aa: CASSSFYEQYF

d_gene: TRBD1
v_gene: TRBV28
abundance: .
j_gene: TRBJ2-7
CDR3nt: TGTGCCAGCACCTCGGACAGGGACCACGAGCAGTACTTC
CDR3aa: CASTSDRDHEQYF

d_gene: .
v_gene: TRBV4-3
abundance: .
j_gene: TRBJ2-7
CDR3nt: TGCGCCAGCAGCCAAGTCCTTGGCAGGGCTACCTACGAGCAGTACTTC
CDR3aa: CASSQVLGRATYEQYF

d_gene: .
v_gene: TRBV12-3/TRBV12-4
abundance: .
j_gene: TRBJ1-5
CDR3nt: TGTGCCAGCAGTTTAGGGGTCCAGCCCCAGCATTTT
CDR3aa: CASSLGVQPQHF

d_gene: .
v_gene: TRBV27
abundance: once
j_gene: TRBJ1-1
CDR3nt: TGTGCCAGCAGTTTGAGGGGGAGGAGGAACACTGAAGCTTTCTTT
CDR3aa: CASSLRGRRNTEAFF

d_gene: TRBD2
v_gene: TRBV12-3/TRBV12-4
abundance: .
j_gene: TRBJ2-7
CDR3nt: TGTGCCAGCAGTTTAGGCGGGAGCTACGAGCAGTACTTC
CDR3aa: CASSLGGSYEQYF

d_gene: TRBD1
v_gene: TRBV28
abundance: .
j_gene: TRBJ2-6
CDR3nt: TGTGCCACCAGACAGGGCTCTGGGGCCAACGTCCTGACTTTC
CDR3aa: CATRQGSGANVLTF

d_gene: .
v_gene: TRBV3-1/TRBV3-2
abundance: .
j_gene: TRBJ2-3
CDR3nt: TGTGCCAGCAGCCCCCTATCTAGAAGCACAGATACGCAGTATTTT
CDR3aa: CASSPLSRSTDTQYF

d_gene: .
v_gene: TRBV12-3/TRBV12-4
abundance: .
j_gene: TRBJ1-6
CDR3nt: TGTGCCAGCAGTTTAACAGGGAATTCACCCCTCCACTTT
CDR3aa: CASSLTGNSPLHF

d_gene: .
v_gene: TRBV10-3
abundance: .
j_gene: TRBJ1-2
CDR3nt: TGTGCCATCAGCTCTGGACCGGCCTCTAACTATGGCTACACCTTC
CDR3aa: CAISSGPASNYGYTF

d_gene: .
v_gene: TRBV18
abundance: .
j_gene: TRBJ2-5
CDR3nt: TGTGCCAGCTCACCACTAAGTCTGGCAGGGCAAGAGACCCAGTACTTC
CDR3aa: CASSPLSLAGQETQYF

d_gene: .
v_gene: TRBV15
abundance: once
j_gene: TRBJ1-2
CDR3nt: TGTGCCACCAGCAGAGCAGGATACTATGGCTACACCTTC
CDR3aa: CATSRAGYYGYTF

d_gene: TRBD1
v_gene: TRBV6-5
abundance: .
j_gene: TRBJ1-1
CDR3nt: TGTGCCAGCAGACCGACAGGGACCATGAACACTGAAGCTTTCTTT
CDR3aa: CASRPTGTMNTEAFF

d_gene: TRBD1
v_gene: TRBV7-9
abundance: .
j_gene: TRBJ2-7
CDR3nt: TGTGCCAGCAGCTTAATCCCCAGGGGGCCCTACGAGCAGTACTTC
CDR3aa: CASSLIPRGPYEQYF

d_gene: TRBD2
v_gene: TRBV19
abundance: few
j_gene: TRBJ2-3
CDR3nt: TGTGCCAGTAGTATGGGAGGGCGCACAGATACGCAGTATTTT
CDR3aa: CASSMGGRTDTQYF

d_gene: TRBD1
v_gene: TRBV6-1
abundance: .
j_gene: TRBJ1-1
CDR3nt: TGTGCCAGCAGTGAAGTGAAGACAGGGCGGCAGACTGAAGCTTTCTTT
CDR3aa: CASSEVKTGRQTEAFF

d_gene: .
v_gene: TRBV7-2
abundance: .
j_gene: TRBJ2-7
CDR3nt: TGTGCCAGCAGCTTAGGAGGCGGGACCCCCTCCTACGAGCAGTACTTC
CDR3aa: CASSLGGGTPSYEQYF

d_gene: .
v_gene: TRBV28
abundance: .
j_gene: TRBJ2-7
CDR3nt: TGTGCCAGCAGTTTATTCGGATACGAGCAGTACTTC
CDR3aa: CASSLFGYEQYF

d_gene: .
v_gene: TRBV5-6
abundance: .
j_gene: TRBJ2-3
CDR3nt: TGTGCCAGCAGCTCCAGCACAGATACGCAGTATTTT
CDR3aa: CASSSSTDTQYF

d_gene: .
v_gene: TRBV19
abundance: .
j_gene: TRBJ1-2
CDR3nt: TGTGCCAGTAGTACCACTAACTATGGCTACACCTTC
CDR3aa: CASSTTNYGYTF

d_gene: .
v_gene: TRBV30
abundance: .
j_gene: TRBJ1-4
CDR3nt: TGTGCCTGGAGTGCCCAAAATGAAAAACTGTTTTTT
CDR3aa: CAWSAQNEKLFF

d_gene: .
v_gene: TRBV7-2
abundance: .
j_gene: TRBJ2-1
CDR3nt: TGTGCCAGCAGCTTTCCCATCGGCCCCAATGAGCAGTTCTTC
CDR3aa: CASSFPIGPNEQFF

d_gene: .
v_gene: TRBV27
abundance: once
j_gene: TRBJ2-7
CDR3nt: TGTGCCAGCAGTTTAGATTCCGTGAGTTACGAGCAGTACTTC
CDR3aa: CASSLDSVSYEQYF

d_gene: .
v_gene: TRBV18
abundance: .
j_gene: TRBJ2-1
CDR3nt: TGTGCCAGCTCACGTATACAGATCGGGAATTACAATGAGCAGTTCTTC
CDR3aa: CASSRIQIGNYNEQFF

d_gene: .
v_gene: TRBV9
abundance: .
j_gene: TRBJ1-4
CDR3nt: TGTGCCAGCAGCGTAGAAGGGCTGACTAATGAAAAACTGTTTTTT
CDR3aa: CASSVEGLTNEKLFF

d_gene: TRBD2
v_gene: TRBV7-9
abundance: few
j_gene: TRBJ2-7
CDR3nt: TGTGCCAGCAGCTTAGTAGCGGGCTCAAACGAGCAGTACTTC
CDR3aa: CASSLVAGSNEQYF

d_gene: .
v_gene: TRBV7-2
abundance: .
j_gene: TRBJ2-1
CDR3nt: TGTGCCAGCAGCCCGAGTTCGGCGAATAGGGACTACAATGAGCAGTTCTTC
CDR3aa: CASSPSSANRDYNEQFF

d_gene: .
v_gene: TRBV6-1
abundance: few
j_gene: TRBJ1-2
CDR3nt: TGTGCCAGCAGTGAAGCTGAGAACTATGGCTACACCTTC
CDR3aa: CASSEAENYGYTF